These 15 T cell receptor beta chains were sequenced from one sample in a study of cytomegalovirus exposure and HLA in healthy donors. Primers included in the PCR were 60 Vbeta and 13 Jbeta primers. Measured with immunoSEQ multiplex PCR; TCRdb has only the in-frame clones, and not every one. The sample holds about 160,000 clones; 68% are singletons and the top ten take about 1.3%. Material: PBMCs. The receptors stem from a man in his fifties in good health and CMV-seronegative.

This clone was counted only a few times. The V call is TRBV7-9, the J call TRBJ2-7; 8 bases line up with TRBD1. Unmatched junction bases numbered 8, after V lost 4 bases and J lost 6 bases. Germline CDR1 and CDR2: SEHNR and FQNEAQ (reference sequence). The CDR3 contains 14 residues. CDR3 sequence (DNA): TGTGCCAGCAGCTCTTCTTCAGGGGGCGTCGAGCAGTACTTC. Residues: CASSSSSGGVEQYF.

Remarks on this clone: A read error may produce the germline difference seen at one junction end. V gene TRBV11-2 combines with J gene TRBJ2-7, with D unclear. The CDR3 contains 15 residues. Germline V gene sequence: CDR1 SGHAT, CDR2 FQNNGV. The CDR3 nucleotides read TGTGCCAGCAGCTTAGCCCCCTATAGCTCCTACGAGCAGTGCTTC. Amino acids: CASSLAPYSSYEQCF.

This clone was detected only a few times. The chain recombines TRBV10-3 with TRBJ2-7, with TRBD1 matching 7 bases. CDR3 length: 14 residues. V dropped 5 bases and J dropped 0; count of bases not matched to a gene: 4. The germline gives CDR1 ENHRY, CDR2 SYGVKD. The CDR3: CAISSGQDSYEQYF. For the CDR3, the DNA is TGTGCCATCAGTTCAGGACAGGACTCCTACGAGCAGTACTTC.

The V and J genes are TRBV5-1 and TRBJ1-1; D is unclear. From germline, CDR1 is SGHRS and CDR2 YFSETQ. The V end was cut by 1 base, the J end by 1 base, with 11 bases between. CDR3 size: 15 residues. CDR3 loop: CASSLYTRGNTEAFF. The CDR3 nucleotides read TGCGCCAGCAGCTTGTATACAAGAGGGAACACTGAAGCTTTCTTT. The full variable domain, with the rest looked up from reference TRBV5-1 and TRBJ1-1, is KAGVTQTPRYLIKTRGQQVTLSCSPISGHRSVSWYQQTPGQGLQFLFEYFSETQRNKGNFPGRFSGRQFSNSRSEMNVSTLELGDSALYLCASSLYTRGNTEAFFGQGTRLTVV.

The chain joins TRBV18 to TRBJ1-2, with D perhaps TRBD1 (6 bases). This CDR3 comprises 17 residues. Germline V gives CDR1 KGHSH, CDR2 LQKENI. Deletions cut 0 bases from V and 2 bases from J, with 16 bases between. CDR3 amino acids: CASSPPHSSGGNYGYTF. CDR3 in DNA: TGTGCCAGCTCACCACCTCATTCTTCTGGGGGCAACTATGGCTACACCTTC.

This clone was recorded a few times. CDR3 nucleotide sequence: TGCGCCAGCAGCCAAGATCCAAACAGTGATTCGGGGACAGATACGCAGTATTTT. Its protein product is CASSQDPNSDSGTDTQYF. The chain combines TRBV4-1 with TRBJ2-3, with a weak D call TRBD2 (5 bases). Germline V gives CDR1 MGHRA, CDR2 YSYEKL. With 0 bases removed from V and 3 bases from J, the gap between germline ends came to 19 bases. This CDR3 comprises 18 residues.

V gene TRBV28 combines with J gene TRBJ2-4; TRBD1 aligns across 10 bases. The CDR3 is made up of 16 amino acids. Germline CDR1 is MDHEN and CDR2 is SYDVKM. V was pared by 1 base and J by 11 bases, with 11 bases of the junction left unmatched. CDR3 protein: CASSLSGTGVMRVQYF. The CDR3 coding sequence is TGTGCCAGCAGTTTATCCGGGACAGGGGTAATGAGGGTTCAGTACTTC.

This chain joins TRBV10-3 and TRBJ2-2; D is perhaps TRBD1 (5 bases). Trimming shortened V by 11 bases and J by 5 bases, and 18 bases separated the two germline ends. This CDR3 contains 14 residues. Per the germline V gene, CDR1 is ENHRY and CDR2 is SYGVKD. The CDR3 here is CAVAVREGTGELFF. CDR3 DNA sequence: TGTGCCGTCGCGGTCAGGGAAGGGACCGGGGAGCTGTTTTTT.

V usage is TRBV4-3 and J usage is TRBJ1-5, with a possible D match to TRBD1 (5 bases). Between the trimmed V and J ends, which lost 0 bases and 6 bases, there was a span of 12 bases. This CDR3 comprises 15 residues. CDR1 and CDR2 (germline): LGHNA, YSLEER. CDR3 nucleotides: TGCGCCAGCAGCCAAGATCCCAGGGATCGTCAGCCCCAGCATTTT. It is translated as CASSQDPRDRQPQHF.

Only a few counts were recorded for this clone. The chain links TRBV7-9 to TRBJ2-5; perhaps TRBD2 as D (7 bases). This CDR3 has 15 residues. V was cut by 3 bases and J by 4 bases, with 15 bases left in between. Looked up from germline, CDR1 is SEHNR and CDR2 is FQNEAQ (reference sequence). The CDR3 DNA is TGTGCCAGCAGCTTCAGACTGGGGGGGGCAGAGACCCAGTACTTC. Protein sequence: CASSFRLGGAETQYF.

CDR3 amino acids: CASTPGGFKAGANVLTF. The CDR3 DNA follows: TGTGCCAGCACCCCGGGGGGATTTAAGGCTGGGGCCAACGTCCTGACTTTC. V usage is TRBV28 and J usage is TRBJ2-6, with 7 bases lining up with TRBD2. The V segment lost 7 bases and the J segment 2 bases; nucleotides outside the gene matches: 11. CDR3 length equals 17 residues. Germline V gene lookup returns CDR1 MDHEN and CDR2 SYDVKM.

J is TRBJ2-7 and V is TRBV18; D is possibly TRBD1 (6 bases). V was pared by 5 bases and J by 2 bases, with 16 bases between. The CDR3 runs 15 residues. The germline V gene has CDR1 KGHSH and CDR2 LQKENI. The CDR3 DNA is TGTGCCAGCTCAGTCGACACAGGGAAACCCTACGAGCAGTACTTC. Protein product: CASSVDTGKPYEQYF.

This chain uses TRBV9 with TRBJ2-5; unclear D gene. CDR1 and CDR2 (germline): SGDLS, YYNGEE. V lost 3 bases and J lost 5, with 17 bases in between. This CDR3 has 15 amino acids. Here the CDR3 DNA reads TGTGCCAGCAGCGCCATGTCGATGTCCGGGGAGACCCAGTACTTC. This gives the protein CASSAMSMSGETQYF.

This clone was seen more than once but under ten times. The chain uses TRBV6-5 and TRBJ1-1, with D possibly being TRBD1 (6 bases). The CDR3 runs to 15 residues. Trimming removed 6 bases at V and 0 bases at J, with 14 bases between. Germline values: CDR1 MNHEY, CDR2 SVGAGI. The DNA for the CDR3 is TGTGCCAGCAGGGAACAGGGAGCGTTGAACACTGAAGCTTTCTTT. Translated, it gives CASREQGALNTEAFF.

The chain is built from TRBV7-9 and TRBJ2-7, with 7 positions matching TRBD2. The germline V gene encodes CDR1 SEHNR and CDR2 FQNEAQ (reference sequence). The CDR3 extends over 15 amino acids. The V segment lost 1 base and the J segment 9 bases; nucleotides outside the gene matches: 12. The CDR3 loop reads CASSLGPSGSLGQYF. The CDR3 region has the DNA TGTGCCAGCAGCTTAGGCCCTAGCGGATCTTTAGGGCAGTACTTC.